A selection of T cell receptor beta chains follows, all from one sample in a study of T cell repertoires in aging, cancer and after chemotherapy. TCRdb re-analysed the multiplex PCR reads in MiXCR, keeping a single row per CDR3 protein. Of approximately 9,800 distinct CDR3 sequences in the sample, roughly 37% were seen once. Sequencing used blood. Receptors were obtained from a human donor in good health. Both conserved end residues are part of each CDR3. The order of the fields is clone size, D gene, V gene, J gene, CDR3 protein, CDR3 DNA. A D gene is named only where the DNA matches it firmly. The size of a clone is reported for some rows only, either as once, few or many, or as a class for expanded clones.

>few|-|TRBV6-5|TRBJ1-1
CASSRGQQGRVNTEAFF
TGTGCCTCATCCCGGGGGCAACAGGGTCGGGTGAACACTGAAGCTTTCTTT
>-|-|TRBV5-6|TRBJ2-5
CASSLLAAEIETQYF
TGTGCCAGCAGCTTACTAGCTGCGGAAATCGAGACCCAGTACTTC
>-|TRBD1|TRBV30|TRBJ2-5
CAWSPPGQEQETQYF
TGTGCCTGGAGTCCCCCGGGACAGGAGCAAGAGACCCAGTACTTC
>-|TRBD1|TRBV27|TRBJ2-5
CASSFGQDQETQYF
TGTGCCAGCAGTTTCGGACAGGATCAAGAGACCCAGTACTTC
>-|TRBD1|TRBV19|TRBJ1-5
CASQGAGAQPQHF
TGTGCCAGCCAGGGGGCCGGGGCACAGCCCCAGCATTTT
>-|-|TRBV20-1|TRBJ2-6
CSADIGGANVLTF
TGCAGTGCTGATATCGGGGGGGCCAACGTCCTGACTTTC
>-|-|TRBV11-2|TRBJ2-7
CASSSARVEQYF
TGTGCCAGCAGCTCGGCTAGAGTCGAGCAGTACTTC
>-|TRBD1|TRBV30|TRBJ2-2
CACSVGDRVGPGELFF
TGTGCCTGCAGCGTTGGGGACAGGGTTGGCCCCGGGGAGCTGTTTTTT
>medium-sized|-|TRBV19|TRBJ1-4
CASSPRHEKLFF
TGTGCCAGTAGTCCCAGGCACGAAAAACTGTTTTTT
>-|-|TRBV28|TRBJ2-7
CASRQSREQYF
TGTGCCAGCAGACAATCGAGAGAGCAGTACTTC
>-|TRBD1|TRBV6-5|TRBJ2-7
CASSRQGQEQYF
TGTGCCAGCAGTCGACAGGGGCAAGAGCAGTACTTC
>few|TRBD1|TRBV7-6|TRBJ2-7
CASSPGTGAYEQYF
TGTGCCAGCAGCCCTGGGACAGGGGCGTACGAGCAGTACTTC
>-|-|TRBV10-1|TRBJ2-7
CASSVGPSGEQYF
TGCGCCAGCAGTGTGGGGCCCTCGGGCGAGCAGTACTTC
>-|TRBD2|TRBV6-1|TRBJ2-3
CASRLAGGRSSTDTQYF
TGTGCCAGCCGACTAGCGGGAGGGCGATCGAGCACAGATACGCAGTATTTT
>once|-|TRBV5-6|TRBJ2-1
CASSFLASRSYNEQFF
TGTGCCAGCAGCTTCTTAGCGAGCCGCTCCTACAATGAGCAGTTCTTC
>few|-|TRBV6-2/TRBV6-3|TRBJ2-1
CASSPAGSYNEQFF
TGTGCCAGCAGTCCTGCGGGAAGTTACAATGAGCAGTTCTTC
>-|-|TRBV6-6|TRBJ1-5
CASRGNSNQPQHF
TGTGCCAGCAGAGGGAATAGCAATCAGCCCCAGCATTTT
>once|-|TRBV11-1|TRBJ2-4
CASSFRRLGREGNIQYF
TGTGCCAGCAGTTTTAGGAGGTTGGGGCGCGAGGGAAACATTCAGTACTTC
>-|-|TRBV6-6|TRBJ1-2
CASRYLGGYTF
TGTGCCAGCAGATACCTAGGAGGCTACACCTTC
>few|TRBD1|TRBV19|TRBJ1-6
CASSIAKGGQGVGSPLHF
TGTGCCAGTAGTATAGCCAAAGGGGGACAGGGGGTCGGATCACCCCTCCACTTT
>few|-|TRBV6-5|TRBJ2-5
CASRGFPETQYF
TGTGCCAGCAGGGGCTTCCCAGAGACCCAGTACTTC
>few|TRBD2|TRBV27|TRBJ2-3
CASSLGVAGGADTQYF
TGTGCCAGCAGCCTCGGGGTAGCGGGAGGTGCAGATACGCAGTATTTT
>-|TRBD2|TRBV18|TRBJ2-1
CASSPPLAGGLEQFF
TGTGCCAGCTCACCACCTCTCGCGGGAGGGTTGGAGCAGTTCTTC
>-|TRBD2|TRBV12-3/TRBV12-4|TRBJ2-3
CASSLIRGLGDTQYF
TGTGCCAGCAGTTTAATCCGGGGACTAGGCGATACGCAGTATTTT
>-|TRBD1|TRBV6-2/TRBV6-3|TRBJ2-1
CASSYSLTGGGEQFF
TGTGCCAGCAGTTACTCGTTAACAGGGGGCGGTGAGCAGTTCTTC
>few|-|TRBV6-5|TRBJ1-2
CASSYSRGYGYTF
TGTGCCAGCAGTTACAGCAGGGGCTATGGCTACACCTTC
>-|-|TRBV7-2|TRBJ1-3
CASSLLTAVPGNTIYF
TGTGCCAGCAGCTTATTAACTGCGGTTCCTGGAAACACCATATATTTT
>few|TRBD2|TRBV5-4|TRBJ2-3
CASRKQGGRPTDTQYF
TGTGCCAGCAGAAAACAGGGCGGGAGGCCCACAGATACGCAGTATTTT
>-|-|TRBV18|TRBJ2-7
CASSPVASGRHEQYF
TGTGCCAGCTCCCCGGTGGCGTCAGGGAGACACGAGCAGTACTTC
>once|TRBD2|TRBV5-6|TRBJ2-1
CASSSGLKTYNEQFF
TGTGCCAGCAGCTCGGGACTAAAAACCTACAATGAGCAATTCTTC
>-|-|TRBV24-1|TRBJ2-7
CATSDLRAHEQYF
TGTGCCACCAGTGATTTACGGGCCCACGAGCAGTACTTC
>-|-|TRBV4-3|TRBJ2-1
CASSQAIASYNEQFF
TGCGCCAGCAGCCAAGCTATCGCGTCCTACAATGAGCAGTTCTTC
>-|TRBD1|TRBV27|TRBJ2-5
CASTLTGIETQYF
TGTGCCAGCACCTTGACAGGGATCGAGACCCAGTACTTC
>-|-|TRBV19|TRBJ2-1
CASSLSYKQFF
TGTGCCAGTAGTCTCTCTTATAAGCAGTTCTTC
>-|-|TRBV19|TRBJ1-1
CASSLTPGITEAFF
TGTGCCAGTAGTCTCACACCAGGGATCACTGAAGCTTTCTTT
>-|-|TRBV12-3/TRBV12-4|TRBJ1-1
CASSFPGSEAFF
TGTGCCAGCAGTTTCCCAGGGTCTGAAGCTTTCTTT
>-|TRBD2|TRBV19|TRBJ2-1
CASANSGSGNEQFF
TGTGCCAGCGCTAATAGCGGGAGCGGTAATGAGCAGTTCTTC
>medium-sized|-|TRBV29-1|TRBJ2-3
CSVVWSTDTQYF
TGCAGCGTTGTGTGGAGCACAGATACGCAGTATTTT
>-|-|TRBV15|TRBJ2-1
CATSRVGGANRNEQFF
TGTGCCACCAGCAGAGTAGGGGGGGCGAACAGGAATGAGCAGTTCTTC
>medium-sized|-|TRBV19|TRBJ1-2
CASSMAAGRYGYTF
TGTGCCAGTAGTATGGCGGCAGGCCGATATGGCTACACCTTC
>-|-|TRBV29-1|TRBJ1-2
CSVEKLDKTNYGYTF
TGCAGCGTTGAGAAATTGGACAAAACTAACTATGGCTACACCTTC
>-|-|TRBV30|TRBJ2-3
CAWSGISTDTQYF
TGTGCCTGGAGCGGGATTAGCACAGATACGCAGTATTTT
>medium-sized|-|TRBV29-1|TRBJ2-1
CSVVTYNEQFF
TGCAGCGTTGTAACCTACAATGAGCAGTTCTTC
>-|-|TRBV19|TRBJ1-2
CASHRTARTSSNYGYTF
TGTGCCAGCCACAGGACAGCCAGGACCAGTTCTAACTATGGCTACACCTTC
>-|-|TRBV6-5|TRBJ1-1
CASSYWAGEGEAFF
TGTGCCAGCAGTTACTGGGCAGGGGAGGGTGAAGCTTTCTTT
>-|-|TRBV19|TRBJ2-1
CASSPLGAGNEQFF
TGTGCCAGCTCCCCACTGGGGGCGGGAAATGAGCAGTTCTTC
>-|-|TRBV5-1|TRBJ2-2
CASSFAGDTGELFF
TGCGCCAGCAGCTTCGCCGGGGACACCGGGGAGCTGTTTTTT
>-|-|TRBV27|TRBJ2-5
CASSLWGGRTGWLAQETQYF
TGTGCCAGCAGTCTGTGGGGAGGACGGACCGGGTGGCTAGCACAAGAGACCCAGTACTTC